These 7 T cell receptor beta chains share one sample of origin, sequenced in a study of T cell responses to AZD1222 COVID-19 vaccine. Some clones are missing from TCRdb's copy, which holds only in-frame ones; the method was immunoSEQ multiplex PCR. The profile shows more than 140,000 clones, approximately 90% of them singletons. The source was peripheral blood, collected on day 0 of AZD1222 vaccination. All receptors come from an adult in good health.

The V gene is TRBV11-2, the J gene TRBJ2-1; D perhaps matches TRBD2 (6 bases). Deletions cut 5 bases from V and 2 bases from J, with 13 bases between. The germline V gene has CDR1 SGHAT and CDR2 FQNNGV. The CDR3 is 15 residues long. The CDR3 DNA reads as TGTGCCAGCAGCGATCGGGCGGGGCCCTACAATGAGCAGTTCTTC. As protein: CASSDRAGPYNEQFF.

CDR3 residues: CASSQDRGRKQETQYF. Here the CDR3 DNA reads TGCGCCAGCAGCCAAGATCGGGGTAGAAAACAAGAGACCCAGTACTTC. The rearrangement joins TRBV4-1 to TRBJ2-5; maybe TRBD2 (5 bases). Trimming stripped 0 bases from V and 2 bases from J, with 13 bases between. Per the germline V gene, CDR1 is MGHRA and CDR2 is YSYEKL. This CDR3 is built from 16 residues.

The rearrangement links TRBV7-3 to TRBJ2-1; possible D gene TRBD2, 5 bases. Germline-derived CDR1 and CDR2 are SGHTA and FQGTGA. The V end lost 4 bases, the J end lost 0 bases, and 10 bases lay between the germline ends. The CDR3 contains 15 residues. CDR3 sequence: CASSSLGSSYNEQFF. DNA of the CDR3: TGTGCCAGCAGCTCCCTAGGGAGCTCCTACAATGAGCAGTTCTTC.

J is TRBJ1-4 and V is TRBV6-5; 10 bases align to TRBD1. Germline loops: CDR1 MNHEY, CDR2 SVGAGI. The CDR3 has 16 amino acids. Trimming cost V 4 bases and J 10 bases; bases outside gene matches: 12. DNA for the CDR3: TGTGCCAGCAGTTCTATCCGGGACAGGGGTTTAGTAAAACTGTTTTTT. It translates to CASSSIRDRGLVKLFF.

As to this clone: Other DNA sequences in the sample encode the same CDR3. The J gene is TRBJ2-7, the V gene TRBV2; 8 bases agree with TRBD1. CDR1 is SNHLY and CDR2 is FYNNEI in the germline V gene. CDR3 size: 13 residues. With V trimmed by 3 bases and J by 6 bases, 4 bases remained unmatched. CDR3 amino acids: CASSDRGRGEQYF. The CDR3 DNA reads as TGTGCCAGCAGTGACAGGGGGCGCGGCGAGCAGTACTTC.

CDR3 bases: TGTGCCAGCAGCGTAGCAGGGAGTGGGGCCAACGTCCTGACTTTC. It yields the protein CASSVAGSGANVLTF. The chain carries TRBV9 and TRBJ2-6; TRBD1 or TRBD2 may be the D gene (5 bases each). V dropped 0 bases and J dropped 3 bases, with 7 bases sitting between them. This CDR3 has 15 residues. Germline lookup yields CDR1 SGDLS and CDR2 YYNGEE.

This clone was picked up one time. The J gene is TRBJ1-1, the V gene TRBV19; D might be TRBD1 (6 bases). Deletions cut 7 bases from V and 4 bases from J, with 13 bases between. There are 13 residues in the CDR3. CDR1 and CDR2 from the germline V gene are LNHDA and SQIVND (reference sequence). The CDR3, as DNA: TGTGCCAGTATCCAAGGGGGGCTCACTGAAGCTTTCTTT. Translation gives CASIQGGLTEAFF.